This T cell receptor beta chain originates from a study of T cell responses to AZD1222 COVID-19 vaccine. Using immunoSEQ multiplex PCR, the repertoire was profiled, and TCRdb retains in-frame clones only, with some absent. The data hold around 150,000 clones, with about 91% observed a single time. Whole-study results and caveats: Clonal diversity may have been underestimated, and the donors were mostly white British, with more females than males. The study found vaccine-associated CD4 TCRs spanning spike, dominant at 160-218 and 743-854.

Germline V gene lookup returns CDR1 SGHRS and CDR2 YFSETQ. The CDR3 consists of 12 residues. V gave up 2 bases and J gave up 6 bases, with 8 bases separating them. Only a few counts were recorded for this clone. Its antigen is currently unknown. The sample here was peripheral blood, taken on day 0 of MenACWY control vaccination. This chain links TRBV5-1 with TRBJ1-1; D gene ambiguous. The clonotype comes from an adult in good health. Here the CDR3 reads CASSFPGPEAFF. The CDR3 DNA reads as TGCGCCAGCAGCTTCCCGGGTCCTGAAGCTTTCTTT.